The clone carrying this T cell receptor (beta chain) has at least ten counts. Antigen: not known. CDR1 and CDR2 from the germline V gene are MDHEN and SYDVKM. This CDR3 region has 17 residues. Trimming took off 5 bases at V and 4 bases at J, with 20 bases between the two ends. TCRdb re-analysed the reads in MiXCR, keeping a single row per CDR3 protein. In the table there are roughly 320,000 distinct CDR3 sequences, roughly a tenth of which are singletons. This record belongs to a study of T cell repertoires in cytomegalovirus infection. Findings of the study overall: Cumulative public TCR beta family frequency identified CMV carriers with the relevant HLA. The study found HLA-C-restricted CMV-specific TCR beta clonotypes dominating the ex vivo response.

Specimen: PBMCs. The TCR was taken from a human donor in good health (CMV status not recorded). Some clones in this sample may be carry-over from other donors' samples. The V call is TRBV28, the J call TRBJ2-2; tentatively, D is TRBD1 (6 bases). The DNA for the CDR3 is TGTGCCAGCAGTCTGTCCGGGACACTTGTCGCCACCGGGGAGCTGTTTTTT. Residues: CASSLSGTLVATGELFF.